This note documents a single TCR beta chain sequence. The germline V and J ends were trimmed by 4 bases and 6 bases, with 18 bases remaining between them. CDR3 length: 15 amino acids. CDR1 and CDR2 (germline): MNHEY, SMNVEV (reference sequence). Sequencing was performed with immunoSEQ multiplex PCR; in TCRdb, only in-frame clones are kept and a portion is missing. The sample lists roughly 500,000 clones, approximately 87% seen once, with approximately 2% in the top ten. This sample is part of a study of blood T cell repertoires in COVID-19. The overall study: Sources were T cells, B-cell-depleted T cells, or PBMCs; the material itself was cDNA or gDNA.

Everyone who took part was roughly 18 to 90 years old, and they came from over 20 US areas. In Cohort 3, a recovered donor had either two negative PCRs, clearance, or symptom resolution. Sequenced sample: PBMCs or T cells enriched from blood (not recorded which). This chain uses TRBV27 with TRBJ1-2, with D possibly matching TRBD1 (5 bases). This sequence originates from a woman between 40 and 55 years old who had recovered from COVID-19. In nucleotides, the CDR3 is TGTGCCAGCAGTTCCGACAGCGCCCAGTTCCATGGCTACACCTTC. Protein: CASSSDSAQFHGYTF.